This T cell receptor (beta chain) comes out of a study of T cell responses to AZD1222 COVID-19 vaccine. Study-wide results and caveats: With dominance at 160-218 and 743-854, vaccine-associated CD4 TCRs spanned spike. Close to half of all spike-specific TCRs reportedly target regions of the variants that are unmutated.

In this sample, this clone turned up once. The antigen remains undetermined. The table came from immunoSEQ multiplex PCR; TCRdb's copy has only in-frame clones and leaves some out. The table records about 270,000 clones, 90% to 95% of them present only once. This sample comprised peripheral blood, obtained 28 days after the second AZD1222 dose. This clonotype originated in an adult who received the AZD1222 COVID-19 vaccine.

The CDR3 DNA is TGCGCCAGCAGCCCACGTGGAGGTCCACAACCCTACGAGCAGTACTTC. It codes for CASSPRGGPQPYEQYF. The gene calls are TRBV5-1 and TRBJ2-7; weak D call: TRBD2 (5 bases). This CDR3 has 16 residues. V dropped 4 bases and J dropped 2 bases, with 19 bases sitting between them. The germline CDR1 and CDR2 sequences are SGHRS and YFSETQ. The whole variable domain, remainder taken from reference TRBV5-1 and TRBJ2-7, is KAGVTQTPRYLIKTRGQQVTLSCSPISGHRSVSWYQQTPGQGLQFLFEYFSETQRNKGNFPGRFSGRQFSNSRSEMNVSTLELGDSALYLCASSPRGGPQPYEQYFGPGTRLTVT.